These 24 T cell receptor beta chains were sequenced from one sample in a study of T cells in localized non-small cell lung cancer. The method was immunoSEQ multiplex PCR; TCRdb's version includes in-frame clones alone and lacks a portion of them. The data contain roughly 2,500 clones, 34% of them seen just once; the ten biggest clones take up less than 15%. The material sequenced was lung tumor tissue, taken before any cancer treatment. These receptors all come from a man aged 35 to 70 with stage II lung adenocarcinoma.

This clone is medium-sized by share. This chain links TRBV11-3 with TRBJ1-4, with D unresolved. The germline CDR1 and CDR2 sequences are SGHNT and YENEEA. V shed 6 bases and J shed 5 bases, with 13 bases lying between them. The CDR3 has 14 amino acids. The CDR3 DNA reads TGTGCCAGCAGTTCCAGCCTCAGGAATGAAAAACTGTTTTTT. This codes for CASSSSLRNEKLFF.

This clone was seen once. The chain joins TRBV7-5 to TRBJ2-1; the tabulated D call, TRBD1, remains unverified against the DNA. TRBV7-5 is tagged as a pseudogene. CDR3 length equals 14 residues. The CDR3 region has the DNA TGTGCCAGAAGCTGCGACAGGGGGCCCAATGAGCAGTTCTTC. Protein product: CARSCDRGPNEQFF.

As regards this clone: One end of the junction fails to match germline, which may point to a read error. This chain links TRBV11-3 with TRBJ2-7; 9 bases map to TRBD1. CDR1 SGHNT and CDR2 YENEEA come from the germline V gene. The CDR3 length is 15 residues. The CDR3 nucleotides are TGTGCCAGCAGTACGGGACAGGGTCCCTCCTACGAGCAATACTTC. This gives the protein CASSTGQGPSYEQYF.

This rearrangement joins TRBV18 to TRBJ1-2, with 7 nucleotides matching TRBD1. With V trimmed by 5 bases and J by 5 bases, 14 bases remained unmatched. This CDR3 is built from 16 residues. In germline, CDR1 is KGHSH, CDR2 LQKENI. The CDR3 DNA follows: TGTGCCAGCTCATCCACCTATAGAGACAGGGTGTATGGCTACACCTTC. It encodes CASSSTYRDRVYGYTF.

This clone has only a few counts. The chain recombines TRBV5-2 with TRBJ2-2; whether TRBD2, the table's D call, matches the DNA was not checked. TRBV5-2 is a pseudogene. This CDR3 spans 13 amino acids. The CDR3, as DNA: TGTGCCAGCAGCCGGGGGAACACCGGGGAGCTGTTTTTT. This encodes CASSRGNTGELFF.

The V and J genes are TRBV4-1 and TRBJ1-5; D perhaps matches TRBD1 (6 bases). There are 14 residues in the CDR3. The ends were cut back, 2 bases at V and 4 bases at J, with 9 bases in the middle. Germline V gives CDR1 MGHRA, CDR2 YSYEKL. CDR3 nucleotides: TGCGCCAGCAGCCAAAGAACAGGGAATCAGCCCCAGCATTTT. Its translation is CASSQRTGNQPQHF.

The rearrangement uses TRBV28 and TRBJ2-3; D is uncertain. V was cut by 4 bases and J by 2 bases, with 4 bases left in between. There are 12 residues in the CDR3. Germline V lookup: CDR1 MDHEN, CDR2 SYDVKM. CDR3 sequence: CASSWVTDTQYF. DNA of the CDR3: TGTGCCAGCAGTTGGGTCACAGATACGCAGTATTTT.

The chain combines TRBV19 with TRBJ2-4; D is uncertain. CDR1 is LNHDA and CDR2 is SQIVND in the germline V gene (reference sequence). There are 15 residues in the CDR3. Deletions cut 5 bases from V and 0 bases from J, with 11 bases between. The CDR3 DNA follows: TGTGCCAGTAGTGTGGAGCTTCTAGCCAAAAACATTCAGTACTTC. This translates into CASSVELLAKNIQYF.

V gene TRBV14 combines with J gene TRBJ2-1, with D possibly TRBD1 on 5 matching bases. Looked up from germline, CDR1 is SGHDN and CDR2 is FVKESK. Trimming took off 5 bases at V and 6 bases at J, with 11 bases between the two ends. This CDR3 spans 13 amino acids. CDR3 sequence: CASSWQGSNEQFF. The DNA of the CDR3 is TGTGCCAGCAGCTGGCAGGGAAGCAATGAGCAGTTCTTC.

The rearrangement joins TRBV6-8 to TRBJ2-7, with 8 bases lining up with TRBD1. The CDR3 sequence is 15 residues long. Germline V gene lookup returns CDR1 MNHGY and CDR2 SAAAGT. The V and J ends lost 6 bases and 2 bases, in that order; junction bases with no gene match: 9. This chain's CDR3 is CASSHQGATPYEQYF. As DNA, the CDR3 is TGTGCCAGCAGCCATCAGGGGGCCACACCCTACGAGCAGTACTTC.

This clone has only a few counts. This chain links TRBV10-2 with TRBJ2-1; TRBD1 matches at 12 bases. From germline, CDR1 is WSHSY and CDR2 SAAADI. The V and J ends lost 10 bases and 10 bases, in that order; junction bases with no gene match: 23. The CDR3 runs to 18 residues. The CDR3 region has the DNA TGCGCCACCAAGAGGGACAGGGGGCGTTGGGCTAGTACCTCCGAGCAGTTCTTC. This gives the protein CATKRDRGRWASTSEQFF.

The rearrangement uses TRBV6-8 and TRBJ1-2; D is undetermined. The V end lost 6 bases, the J end lost 8 bases, and 22 bases lay between the germline ends. There are 15 residues in the CDR3. The germline V gene has CDR1 MNHGY and CDR2 SAAAGT. The CDR3, as DNA: TGTGCCAGCAGCCCCGGTACTACCCGGAGGCACGGCTACACCTTC. Amino acids: CASSPGTTRRHGYTF.

A few counts support this clone. The V call is TRBV6-7, the J call TRBJ1-1; D gene uncertain. TRBV6-7 carries the ORF label, with uncertain function. The CDR3 has 12 amino acids. V was clipped by 2 bases and J by 8 bases, with 9 bases between them. CDR3 protein: CASSYDTVEAFF. CDR3 sequence (DNA): TGTGCCAGCAGTTACGATACAGTCGAAGCTTTCTTT.

This clone was picked up a small number of times. The chain carries TRBV9 and TRBJ2-7; 7 bases align to TRBD2. This CDR3 spans 12 amino acids. The germline CDR1 and CDR2 sequences are SGDLS and YYNGEE. J lost 5 bases, V lost 6 bases, and 5 bases had no gene match. Here the CDR3 reads CASIGGVHEQYF. Written as DNA, the CDR3 is TGTGCCAGCATTGGGGGGGTCCACGAGCAGTACTTC. Complete variable domain (other parts from reference TRBV9 and TRBJ2-7): DSGVTQTPKHLITATGQRVTLRCSPRSGDLSVYWYQQSLDQGLQFLIQYYNGEERAKGNILERFSAQQFPDLHSELNLSSLELGDSALYFCASIGGVHEQYFGPGTRLTVT.

In this sample, this clone turned up once. The rearrangement joins TRBV30 to TRBJ1-3, with no clear D. Germline CDR1 is GTSNPN and CDR2 is SVGIG (reference sequence). The CDR3 spans 12 residues. The ends were cut back, 1 base at V and 2 bases at J, with 3 bases in the middle. The CDR3 loop is CAWSGTGNTIYF. Written as DNA, the CDR3 is TGTGCCTGGAGTGGGACTGGAAACACCATATATTTT.

This chain links TRBV29-1 with TRBJ2-5; 11 bases agree with TRBD2. With V trimmed by 4 bases and J by 3 bases, 7 bases remained unmatched. The CDR3 loop spans 15 amino acids. CDR1 is SQVTM, CDR2 ANQGSEA, per germline. The CDR3 DNA reads TGCAGCGTTGGCCCCCCGACTAGCGGGAAAGAGACCCAGTACTTC. Translation: CSVGPPTSGKETQYF.

A few counts support this clone. The gene calls are TRBV9 and TRBJ1-1, with D possibly TRBD1 on 5 matching bases. V was trimmed by 0 bases and J by 6 bases, leaving 15 bases between them. Per the germline V gene, CDR1 is SGDLS and CDR2 is YYNGEE. The CDR3 has 15 amino acids. The CDR3 loop is CASSVDIGEVAEAFF. Written as DNA, the CDR3 is TGTGCCAGCAGCGTAGATATAGGGGAGGTAGCTGAAGCTTTCTTT.

In DNA form, the CDR3 reads TGTGCCAGTACCGAACAGGGGGCGCGGGAGACCCAGTACTTC. Translating gives CASTEQGARETQYF. The chain has TRBV19 and TRBJ2-5; 9 bases fit TRBD1. V trimming: 7 bases; J trimming: 5 bases; junction bases outside the gene matches: 8. The length of the CDR3 is 14 residues. Germline-derived CDR1 and CDR2 are LNHDA and SQIVND (reference sequence).

The rearrangement joins TRBV28 to TRBJ1-1; 7 nucleotides match TRBD1. Per the germline V gene, CDR1 is MDHEN and CDR2 is SYDVKM. V was pared by 7 bases and J by 5 bases, with 7 bases of the junction left unmatched. The CDR3 is 13 amino acids. Here the CDR3 DNA reads TGTGCCAGCACCCCAGGGGGTGAGACTGAAGCTTTCTTT. This encodes CASTPGGETEAFF.

The chain carries TRBV11-3 and TRBJ1-6; 7 bases map to TRBD1. The germline V gene has CDR1 SGHNT and CDR2 YENEEA. J was trimmed by 7 bases and V by 5 bases; bases with no gene match: 14. The CDR3 spans 17 residues. This CDR3 is CASSPSRDRRLNSPLHF. DNA of the CDR3: TGTGCCAGCAGCCCATCCCGGGACAGAAGATTAAATTCACCCCTCCACTTT.

By share, this clone counts as large. V and J are TRBV30 and TRBJ1-1, with a weak D call TRBD1 (6 bases). The CDR3 has 13 amino acids. Trimming removed 1 base at V and 4 bases at J, with 10 bases between. Germline CDR1 reads GTSNPN; CDR2 reads SVGIG (reference sequence). For the CDR3, the DNA is TGTGCCTGGAGTGGGGGGCTTGGCACTGAAGCTTTCTTT. This sequence encodes CAWSGGLGTEAFF.

This clone is termed medium-sized. The chain couples TRBV5-4 to TRBJ2-2; the match to TRBD1 covers 7 bases. The CDR3 is made up of 17 amino acids. Germline lookup yields CDR1 SGHNT and CDR2 YYREEE (reference sequence). Trimming took 4 bases from V and 2 from J; bases not matched to a gene: 11. DNA of the CDR3: TGTGCCAGCAGCCCCCAACCCGGGACAGCTAACACCGGGGAGCTGTTTTTT. This gives the protein CASSPQPGTANTGELFF.

In its sample, this clone was seen a few times. V and J are TRBV6-8 and TRBJ2-7; TRBD2 agrees at 12 bases. Germline V lookup: CDR1 MNHGY, CDR2 SAAAGT. This CDR3 comprises 15 residues. Trimming removed 6 bases from V and 3 bases from J; junction bases left unmatched: 6. This CDR3 reads CASRRLAGAFYEQYF. CDR3 sequence (DNA): TGTGCCAGCAGAAGACTAGCGGGGGCTTTCTACGAGCAGTACTTC.

This clone has only a few counts. V gene TRBV30 combines with J gene TRBJ1-2; no reliable D call. The CDR3 is 13 residues long. Trimming shortened V by 0 bases and J by 8 bases, and 13 bases separated the two germline ends. The germline CDR1 and CDR2 sequences are GTSNPN and SVGIG (reference sequence). In nucleotides, the CDR3 is TGTGCCTGGAGTGTCGCGGAGGGAAGGGGCTACACCTTC. This translates into CAWSVAEGRGYTF.